Presented here are 25 T cell receptor beta chains from one specimen sequenced in a study of blood T cell repertoires in COVID-19. This table comes from immunoSEQ multiplex PCR, and its TCRdb copy is limited to in-frame clones, with some not included. The sample contains approximately 260,000 clones, 89% of which appear only once. The specimen was peripheral blood. The receptor set was obtained from a man aged 50-60 years with acute or convalescent COVID-19.

A word on this clone: The same CDR3 can be traced to other DNA sequences in this sample. J is TRBJ2-3 and V is TRBV7-9; tentative D call: TRBD2 (6 bases). The CDR3 has 15 residues. Germline CDR1 is SEHNR and CDR2 is FQNEAQ (reference sequence). V was trimmed by 6 bases and J by 1 base, leaving 14 bases between them. The DNA for the CDR3 is TGTGCCAGCAGTTTCCGGACGGGAGGCACAGATACGCAGTATTTT. Protein: CASSFRTGGTDTQYF.

This rearrangement joins TRBV12-5 to TRBJ2-1, with D tentatively TRBD1 (5 bases). The CDR3 totals 16 residues. Germline V gene sequence: CDR1 LGHNT, CDR2 FRNRAP. Between the trimmed V and J ends, which lost 7 bases and 1 base, there was a span of 17 bases. The CDR3 coding sequence is TGTGCTAGTGTTCCGTCCCCAGGGCCTTCCTACAATGAGCAGTTCTTC. Its protein product is CASVPSPGPSYNEQFF.

The chain combines TRBV20-1 with TRBJ1-1, with 7 positions matching TRBD1. Germline-derived CDR1 and CDR2 are DFQATT and SNEGSKA (reference sequence). With 5 bases clipped from V and 5 bases from J, the junction kept 2 bases outside the gene matches. There are 11 residues in the CDR3. CDR3 sequence: CSASQGTEAFF. CDR3 DNA: TGCAGTGCTTCACAGGGGACTGAAGCTTTCTTT.

The rearrangement joins TRBV19 to TRBJ1-2; 9 bases map to TRBD1. J gave up 8 bases and V 7 bases, and 8 bases lay outside the gene matches. From germline, CDR1 is LNHDA and CDR2 SQIVND (reference sequence). The CDR3 consists of 13 residues. The CDR3 DNA is TGTGCCAGTATCCCGGGACAGGGTTCCGGCTACACCTTC. Its translation is CASIPGQGSGYTF.

The rearrangement joins TRBV5-4 to TRBJ1-2; tentative D call: TRBD1 (5 bases). Germline loops: CDR1 SGHNT, CDR2 YYREEE (reference sequence). Deletions cut 2 bases from V and 2 bases from J, with 7 bases between. This CDR3 is built from 13 residues. The CDR3 sequence is CASSFPGNYGYTF. As DNA, the CDR3 is TGTGCCAGCAGCTTCCCAGGGAACTATGGCTACACCTTC. Together with reference TRBV5-4 and TRBJ1-2, the CDR3 gives the full variable domain: ETGVTQSPTHLIKTRGQQVTLRCSSQSGHNTVSWYQQALGQGPQFIFQYYREEENGRGNFPPRFSGLQFPNYSSELNVNALELDDSALYLCASSFPGNYGYTFGSGTRLTVV.

The gene calls are TRBV5-6 and TRBJ2-7, with D perhaps TRBD1 (6 bases). The germline V gene encodes CDR1 SGHDT and CDR2 YYEEEE. The CDR3 is made up of 16 amino acids. The V gene lost 4 bases and the J gene lost 2 bases, with 19 bases spanning the gap. CDR3 coding DNA: TGTGCCAGCAGCAGGCGGAAGACTCAGGGGCCCTACGAGCAGTACTTC. Its translation: CASSRRKTQGPYEQYF.

The chain joins TRBV6-5 to TRBJ2-6, with a weak D call TRBD1 (5 bases). Per germline, CDR1 MNHEY and CDR2 SVGAGI. The CDR3 consists of 14 residues. Trimming took 10 bases from V and 1 from J, leaving 11 bases between them. The CDR3 DNA is TGTGCCACAACCTCAGGGTCTGGGGCCAACGTCCTGACTTTC. Its protein product is CATTSGSGANVLTF.

The V call is TRBV30, the J call TRBJ2-1, with TRBD2 matching over 11 bases. Germline CDR1 reads GTSNPN; CDR2 reads SVGIG (reference sequence). Trimming cost V 0 bases and J 1 base; bases outside gene matches: 5. The CDR3 totals 17 residues. CDR3 coding DNA: TGTGCCTGGAGTGTACCCCCTAGCGGGGGGTCCTACAATGAGCAGTTCTTC. Protein product: CAWSVPPSGGSYNEQFF.

This chain connects TRBV5-8 to TRBJ2-2; a possible D gene is TRBD2 (6 bases). Looked up from germline, CDR1 is SGHTS and CDR2 is YDEGEE. V lost 4 bases and J lost 4, with 20 bases in between. The CDR3 length is 17 residues. The chain's CDR3 is CASSPRLGRGSTGELFF. The DNA for the CDR3 is TGTGCCAGCAGCCCTCGACTGGGGCGGGGAAGCACCGGGGAGCTGTTTTTT.

This clone was counted a few times. The genes are TRBV28 and TRBJ1-4; D uncertain. Germline V gene data show CDR1 as MDHEN and CDR2 as SYDVKM. The CDR3 has 15 amino acids. Trimming removed 5 bases from V and 5 bases from J, with 15 bases in between. CDR3 sequence: CASSTWTSSNEKLFF. DNA for the CDR3: TGTGCCAGCAGTACGTGGACTTCTTCCAATGAAAAACTGTTTTTT.

The chain is built from TRBV29-1 and TRBJ2-5, with 7 bases aligning to TRBD1. The CDR3 contains 13 residues. Trimming took 3 bases from V and 4 from J; bases not matched to a gene: 5. CDR1 is SQVTM and CDR2 is ANQGSEA in the germline V gene. The CDR3 DNA sequence: TGCAGCGTTGACCAGACAGGGTTAGAGACCCAGTACTTC. This codes for CSVDQTGLETQYF.

The chain is built from TRBV7-8 and TRBJ1-2; TRBD1 matches at 8 bases. After removal of 1 base from V and 7 bases from J, the junction contained 14 bases not matched to a gene. The CDR3 spans 17 residues. The V gene's germline CDR1 is SGHVS and CDR2 FQNEAQ. The CDR3 region is CASSLDPGGQGGRGYTF. The DNA of the CDR3 is TGTGCCAGCAGCTTAGACCCAGGCGGACAGGGCGGCCGTGGCTACACCTTC.

The chain links TRBV30 to TRBJ1-6; 8 nucleotides match TRBD1. The V gene's germline CDR1 is GTSNPN and CDR2 SVGIG (reference sequence). The CDR3 extends over 13 amino acids. After removal of 1 base from V and 7 bases from J, the junction contained 0 bases not matched to a gene. In nucleotides, the CDR3 is TGTGCCTGGAGTGGGACAGGGAATTCACCCCTCCACTTT. This sequence encodes CAWSGTGNSPLHF. Full variable domain (missing parts from reference TRBV30 and TRBJ1-6): SQTIHQWPATLVQPVGSPLSLECTVEGTSNPNLYWYRQAAGRGLQLLFYSVGIGQISSEVPQNLSASRPQDRQFILSSKKLLLSDSGFYLCAWSGTGNSPLHFGNGTRLTVT.

Only a few counts were recorded for this clone. The chain carries TRBV28 and TRBJ1-5; 7 bases match TRBD1. The CDR3 is made up of 13 amino acids. CDR1 and CDR2 (germline): MDHEN, SYDVKM. V shed 6 bases and J 5 bases; nucleotides not matched to a gene: 4. The DNA for the CDR3 is TGTGCCAGCAGGGCAGGGGGTGATCAGCCCCAGCATTTT. Translated, it gives CASRAGGDQPQHF.

The V and J genes are TRBV7-9 and TRBJ1-2, with D hard to call. CDR1 and CDR2 from the germline V gene are SEHNR and FQNEAQ (reference sequence). The V end lost 3 bases, the J end lost 1 base, and 9 bases lay between the germline ends. The CDR3 loop spans 14 amino acids. The CDR3, as DNA: TGTGCCAGCAGCTTTAGGGCGGGTAACTATGGCTACACCTTC. Protein sequence: CASSFRAGNYGYTF.

The rearrangement uses TRBV7-2 and TRBJ2-5, with 10 bases that match TRBD2. Germline V gives CDR1 SGHTA, CDR2 FQGNSA. V dropped 5 bases and J dropped 5; count of bases not matched to a gene: 8. The CDR3 runs to 15 residues. DNA for the CDR3: TGTGCCAGCAGCCTTACTAGCGGGGCAGAGGAGACCCAGTACTTC. This encodes CASSLTSGAEETQYF. The full variable domain, in which reference TRBV7-2 and TRBJ2-5 provide the parts outside the CDR3, is GAGVSQSPSNKVTEKGKDVELRCDPISGHTALYWYRQSLGQGLEFLIYFQGNSAPDKSGLPSDRFSAERTGGSVSTLTIQRTQQEDSAVYLCASSLTSGAEETQYFGPGTRLLVL.

The rearrangement links TRBV23-1 to TRBJ2-7; D may be TRBD1 (6 bases). TRBV23-1 is sorted into the ORF group, with uncertain function. V gave up 6 bases and J gave up 0 bases, with 18 bases separating them. The CDR3 runs to 16 residues. CDR3 amino acids: CASSPQGPKSSYEQYF. CDR3 nucleotides: TGCGCCAGCAGCCCGCAGGGGCCTAAATCCTCCTACGAGCAGTACTTC.

This sequence joins TRBV23-1 and TRBJ1-5; 7 bases agree with TRBD1. TRBV23-1 is recorded as an ORF, its role being uncertain. The CDR3 is 13 amino acids. V lost 9 bases, J lost 7 bases, and 9 bases stayed unmatched. The CDR3 nucleotides read TGCGCCAGAGCCTCGACAGGGAGACAGCCCCAGCATTTT. It encodes CARASTGRQPQHF.

This rearrangement joins TRBV11-2 to TRBJ2-5; 7 bases agree with TRBD2. The V segment lost 1 base and the J segment 5 bases; nucleotides outside the gene matches: 7. The germline CDR1 and CDR2 sequences are SGHAT and FQNNGV. This CDR3 is 15 amino acids long. CDR3 residues: CASSLGGGTSETQYF. The CDR3 DNA reads as TGTGCCAGCAGCTTAGGGGGGGGGACCTCCGAGACCCAGTACTTC. The entire variable domain, with the rest obtained from reference TRBV11-2 and TRBJ2-5, is as follows: EAGVAQSPRYKIIEKRQSVAFWCNPISGHATLYWYQQILGQGPKLLIQFQNNGVVDDSQLPKDRFSAERLKGVDSTLKIQPAKLEDSAVYLCASSLGGGTSETQYFGPGTRLLVL.

This clone was seen more than once but under ten times. The gene calls are TRBV7-9 and TRBJ2-7, with a possible D match to TRBD1 (6 bases). The germline gives CDR1 SEHNR, CDR2 FQNEAQ (reference sequence). CDR3 length: 13 residues. V was clipped by 5 bases and J by 5 bases, with 13 bases between them. DNA of the CDR3: TGTGCCAGCAGCCCCGGACAGAGGCACGAGCAGTACTTC. Amino acids: CASSPGQRHEQYF.

This chain connects TRBV11-3 to TRBJ1-6; unclear D gene. The V end was cut by 4 bases, the J end by 10 bases, with 8 bases between. Per the germline V gene, CDR1 is SGHNT and CDR2 is YENEEA. The CDR3 is 12 amino acids. The CDR3 DNA follows: TGTGCCAGCAGCTCCTCAGGCTCACCCCTCCACTTT. Translation: CASSSSGSPLHF.

The chain employs TRBV15 and TRBJ2-7; 8 bases match TRBD2. V was clipped by 5 bases and J by 6 bases; unmatched bases: 9. Germline lookup yields CDR1 LNHNV and CDR2 YYDKDF (reference sequence). The CDR3 is 14 amino acids. This CDR3 is CATSAQSGGAEQYF. CDR3 nucleotides: TGTGCCACCAGCGCCCAGAGCGGGGGAGCCGAGCAGTACTTC.

The chain is built from TRBV14 and TRBJ1-1; 8 bases map to TRBD1. V shed 5 bases, J shed 5 bases, and the junction held 7 bases outside the gene matches. Germline assignment: CDR1 SGHDN and CDR2 FVKESK. The CDR3 totals 14 residues. The chain's CDR3 is CASSWGQAKTEAFF. The CDR3 nucleotides read TGTGCCAGCAGCTGGGGACAGGCCAAGACTGAAGCTTTCTTT.

The chain is built from TRBV7-8 and TRBJ1-5, with no clear D. CDR1 is SGHVS and CDR2 is FQNEAQ in the germline V gene. V lost 1 base and J 9 bases, leaving 16 bases between the germline ends. The CDR3 sequence is 15 residues long. The CDR3 here is CASSLERVYSGPQHF. The CDR3 DNA is TGTGCCAGCAGCTTAGAGCGCGTCTACTCCGGGCCCCAGCATTTT.

V and J are TRBV12-5 and TRBJ1-1; 7 nucleotides match TRBD1. The CDR3 extends over 15 amino acids. Germline V gives CDR1 LGHNT, CDR2 FRNRAP. The trim removed 6 bases at V and 9 bases at J, leaving 16 bases unmatched. The CDR3 DNA reads TGTGCTAGTGGCTTGACACAGGGGTCCCCTATTAAAGCTTTCTTT. Protein product: CASGLTQGSPIKAFF.